Listed below are T cell receptor beta chains from one sample, sequenced in a study of identical twins. TCRdb reanalysed the 5' RACE reads using MiXCR and keeps one entry per CDR3 protein. This table holds 400,000 to 600,000 distinct CDR3 sequences, 20% to 25% found once. These same records also appear under a second study, on yellow fever vaccine responses in identical twins.

The source material was CD4+ T cells sorted from blood. The receptors were gathered from a woman aged 18-29 years in good health. Each CDR3 is given with its conserved first and last residue. Fields, in order: D gene, clone size, V gene, J gene, CDR3 protein, CDR3 DNA. A D gene is named only where the DNA matches it firmly. The size entry is marked missing in some rows and otherwise reads once, few, many or a size class.

D: TRBD1; size: few; V: TRBV7-9; J: TRBJ1-2; CDR3: CASSFSDRGLTF; DNA: TGTGCCAGCAGCTTTTCTGACAGGGGCCTCACCTTC
D: -; size: -; V: TRBV4-1; J: TRBJ1-1; CDR3: CASSLGEGANTEAFF; DNA: TGCGCCAGCAGCCTCGGAGAAGGGGCGAACACTGAAGCTTTCTTT
D: -; size: -; V: TRBV28; J: TRBJ2-1; CDR3: CASSPTLAAYNEQFF; DNA: TGTGCCAGCAGTCCGACACTTGCAGCGTACAATGAGCAGTTCTTC
D: TRBD1; size: -; V: TRBV7-2; J: TRBJ2-7; CDR3: CASSTDRGLVYEQYF; DNA: TGTGCCAGCAGCACAGACAGGGGGCTAGTCTACGAGCAGTACTTC
D: TRBD1; size: -; V: TRBV3-1; J: TRBJ2-3; CDR3: CASSQQGAGDTQYF; DNA: TGTGCCAGCAGCCAACAGGGGGCTGGAGATACGCAGTATTTT
D: -; size: -; V: TRBV28; J: TRBJ1-5; CDR3: CASSLPAHSNQPQHF; DNA: TGTGCCAGCAGTTTACCGGCCCATAGCAATCAGCCCCAGCATTTT
D: TRBD2; size: few; V: TRBV3-1; J: TRBJ2-3; CDR3: CASSQGLGRREDGDTQYF; DNA: TGTGCCAGCAGCCAAGGTCTGGGCCGGCGGGAGGATGGGGATACGCAGTATTTT
D: -; size: -; V: TRBV7-9; J: TRBJ1-6; CDR3: CASREMGDNSPLHF; DNA: TGTGCCAGCAGGGAAATGGGGGATAATTCACCCCTCCACTTT
D: -; size: few; V: TRBV24-1; J: TRBJ2-3; CDR3: CATSDFGGVGTDTQYF; DNA: TGTGCCACCAGTGATTTTGGGGGAGTCGGCACAGATACGCAGTATTTT
D: -; size: -; V: TRBV5-1; J: TRBJ2-5; CDR3: CASRGLETQYF; DNA: TGCGCCAGCAGGGGGCTGGAGACCCAGTACTTC
D: -; size: -; V: TRBV4-1; J: TRBJ1-1; CDR3: CASSQFRDGNEAFF; DNA: TGCGCCAGCAGCCAATTCAGGGACGGAAATGAAGCTTTCTTT
D: -; size: few; V: TRBV5-5; J: TRBJ2-5; CDR3: CASSTGGGAETQYF; DNA: TGTGCCAGCAGCACAGGGGGGGGGGCAGAGACCCAGTACTTC
D: -; size: few; V: TRBV6-5; J: TRBJ2-2; CDR3: CASRLTRNTGELFF; DNA: TGTGCCAGCAGGTTGACTAGGAACACCGGGGAGCTGTTTTTT
D: -; size: -; V: TRBV3-1; J: TRBJ1-4; CDR3: CASSQRGTNEKLFF; DNA: TGTGCCAGCAGCCAAAGGGGTACCAATGAAAAACTGTTTTTT
D: TRBD1; size: -; V: TRBV5-1; J: TRBJ2-2; CDR3: CASSLGTGGPNTGELFF; DNA: TGCGCCAGCAGTTTAGGTACAGGGGGACCGAACACCGGGGAGCTGTTTTTT
D: -; size: few; V: TRBV4-1; J: TRBJ2-3; CDR3: CASSQDPGFSTDTQYF; DNA: TGCGCCAGCAGCCAAGATCCGGGATTTAGCACAGATACGCAGTATTTT
D: TRBD1; size: -; V: TRBV6-1; J: TRBJ2-2; CDR3: CASSKPGQVTGELFF; DNA: TGTGCCAGCAGTAAACCGGGACAGGTGACCGGGGAGCTGTTTTTT
D: -; size: -; V: TRBV2; J: TRBJ2-7; CDR3: CASSDRVGGLYEQYF; DNA: TGTGCCAGCAGTGATAGGGTTGGAGGCCTCTACGAGCAGTACTTC
D: TRBD2; size: few; V: TRBV3-1; J: TRBJ2-5; CDR3: CASSQAGGPQTQYF; DNA: TGTGCCAGCAGCCAAGCGGGAGGGCCTCAGACCCAGTACTTC
D: TRBD2; size: -; V: TRBV18; J: TRBJ2-7; CDR3: CASSRETSGRSYEQYF; DNA: TGTGCCAGCTCTAGGGAGACTAGCGGGAGGTCCTACGAGCAGTACTTC
D: TRBD1; size: few; V: TRBV25-1; J: TRBJ2-1; CDR3: CASSEDRVAYNEQFF; DNA: TGTGCCAGCAGCGAAGACAGGGTGGCCTACAATGAGCAGTTCTTC
D: -; size: -; V: TRBV2; J: TRBJ2-1; CDR3: CASTRADYNEQFF; DNA: TGTGCCAGCACCAGGGCAGACTACAATGAGCAGTTCTTC
D: -; size: -; V: TRBV2; J: TRBJ1-1; CDR3: CASSFGAEAFF; DNA: TGTGCCAGCAGTTTCGGGGCCGAAGCTTTCTTT
D: -; size: few; V: TRBV2; J: TRBJ2-7; CDR3: CASSVTAYEQYF; DNA: TGTGCCAGCAGTGTGACAGCATACGAGCAGTACTTC
D: TRBD1; size: -; V: TRBV7-9; J: TRBJ2-5; CDR3: CASSRDRASPQETQYF; DNA: TGTGCCAGCAGCCGGGACAGGGCATCCCCCCAAGAGACCCAGTACTTC
D: -; size: -; V: TRBV20-1; J: TRBJ2-4; CDR3: CSASPGAKNIQYF; DNA: TGCAGTGCTAGTCCGGGAGCCAAAAACATTCAGTACTTC
D: TRBD1; size: few; V: TRBV6-1; J: TRBJ2-7; CDR3: CASRMDRVTYYEQYF; DNA: TGTGCCAGCAGAATGGACAGGGTTACCTACTACGAGCAGTACTTC
D: TRBD2; size: -; V: TRBV19; J: TRBJ2-7; CDR3: CASSLRGRLAEPSEQYF; DNA: TGTGCCAGTAGCCTCAGGGGACGACTAGCGGAACCATCAGAGCAGTACTTC
D: -; size: -; V: TRBV12-3/TRBV12-4; J: TRBJ1-6; CDR3: CASRGLWDSPLHF; DNA: TGTGCCTCTCGGGGGCTCTGGGATTCACCCCTCCACTTT
D: -; size: -; V: TRBV28; J: TRBJ2-1; CDR3: CASSTQSPHEQFF; DNA: TGTGCCAGCAGTACCCAATCGCCCCATGAGCAGTTCTTC
D: TRBD2; size: -; V: TRBV9; J: TRBJ2-1; CDR3: CASSPGLAQVGEQFF; DNA: TGTGCCAGCAGCCCCGGACTAGCGCAGGTTGGTGAGCAGTTCTTC
D: -; size: few; V: TRBV4-2; J: TRBJ2-3; CDR3: CASSQDVGFTDTQYF; DNA: TGTGCCAGCAGCCAAGACGTAGGGTTCACAGATACGCAGTATTTT
D: TRBD2; size: -; V: TRBV20-1; J: TRBJ2-1; CDR3: CSAARAGGIPSYNEQFF; DNA: TGCAGTGCCGCTCGGGCGGGAGGTATTCCCTCCTACAATGAGCAGTTCTTC
D: -; size: -; V: TRBV9; J: TRBJ1-2; CDR3: CASSVVVGSNYGYTF; DNA: TGTGCCAGCAGCGTAGTTGTGGGGTCTAACTATGGCTACACCTTC
D: -; size: few; V: TRBV5-1; J: TRBJ2-2; CDR3: CASSHAKTANTGELFF; DNA: TGCGCCAGCAGCCATGCCAAAACAGCGAACACCGGGGAGCTGTTTTTT
D: TRBD1; size: -; V: TRBV5-1; J: TRBJ2-1; CDR3: CASSSDRFNEQFF; DNA: TGCGCCAGCAGCTCGGACAGGTTCAATGAGCAGTTCTTC
D: -; size: -; V: TRBV7-7; J: TRBJ2-1; CDR3: CASSPQILGDNEQFF; DNA: TGTGCCAGCAGCCCTCAAATATTAGGGGACAATGAGCAGTTCTTC
D: -; size: -; V: TRBV20-1; J: TRBJ2-1; CDR3: CSARDPGRINEQFF; DNA: TGCAGTGCTAGAGATCCGGGACGGATTAATGAGCAGTTCTTC
D: TRBD1; size: few; V: TRBV3-1; J: TRBJ1-2; CDR3: CASSLDREGYTF; DNA: TGTGCCAGCAGCCTCGACAGGGAAGGCTACACCTTC
D: -; size: few; V: TRBV7-9; J: TRBJ1-1; CDR3: CASSWQNTEAFF; DNA: TGTGCCAGCAGCTGGCAGAACACTGAAGCTTTCTTT
D: -; size: few; V: TRBV6-1; J: TRBJ1-5; CDR3: CASSVGNTGLNQPQHF; DNA: TGTGCCAGCAGTGTTGGAAACACAGGGCTCAATCAGCCCCAGCATTTT
D: -; size: -; V: TRBV28; J: TRBJ2-2; CDR3: CASRDPGELFF; DNA: TGTGCCAGCAGGGACCCCGGGGAGCTGTTTTTT
D: -; size: -; V: TRBV12-3/TRBV12-4; J: TRBJ2-4; CDR3: CASSLGVDKNIQYF; DNA: TGTGCCAGCAGTTTAGGAGTTGACAAAAACATTCAGTACTTC
D: -; size: -; V: TRBV5-1; J: TRBJ2-1; CDR3: CASSLWQLRHNEQFF; DNA: TGCGCCAGCAGCTTGTGGCAGCTCAGGCACAATGAGCAGTTCTTC
D: -; size: -; V: TRBV20-1; J: TRBJ1-3; CDR3: CSARFRFSGNTIYF; DNA: TGCAGTGCTAGATTCAGGTTCTCTGGAAACACCATATATTTT
D: -; size: few; V: TRBV5-1; J: TRBJ1-5; CDR3: CASSLVPGSNQPQHF; DNA: TGCGCCAGCAGCTTGGTTCCAGGGAGCAATCAGCCCCAGCATTTT
D: -; size: -; V: TRBV9; J: TRBJ1-2; CDR3: CASSAPPQDYTF; DNA: TGTGCCAGCAGCGCTCCTCCCCAAGACTACACCTTC
D: TRBD2; size: -; V: TRBV24-1; J: TRBJ2-7; CDR3: CATSDLGTSGIYEQYF; DNA: TGTGCCACCAGTGATTTGGGGACTAGCGGGATCTACGAGCAGTACTTC
D: -; size: -; V: TRBV11-2; J: TRBJ2-1; CDR3: CASSLGGVGRSSYNEQFF; DNA: TGTGCCAGCAGCTTAGGGGGGGTCGGGCGGAGCTCCTACAATGAGCAGTTCTTC
D: -; size: -; V: TRBV28; J: TRBJ2-4; CDR3: CASTPTRAKNIQYF; DNA: TGTGCCAGCACCCCGACGAGAGCCAAAAACATTCAGTACTTC